The T cell receptor (beta chain) under discussion was sequenced for a study of blood T cell repertoires in COVID-19. On the study more broadly: The samples span acute and convalescent COVID-19 from the United States, Italy and Spain. From T cells, B-cell-depleted T cells, or PBMCs came the material, which was cDNA or gDNA.

In Seattle, patients joined the study during active infection and were tracked longitudinally. This clone came up a few times. Source study methods: Estimation of nucleated cell counts relied on the amplification of reference gene primers. TCRdb's table, derived via immunoSEQ multiplex PCR, lists solely in-frame clones and lacks some. V and J calls and clone size are copied from that table; D and trimming were computed from the DNA. This sample has some 350,000 clones, with about 89% found just once. This receptor was taken from a woman in her twenties or thirties with COVID-19, enrolled during active disease. Sequencing used peripheral blood.

Written as DNA, the CDR3 is TGTGCCAGCAGCCGATGGCAGGGAAATCAGCCCCAGCATTTT. Translating gives CASSRWQGNQPQHF. The rearrangement links TRBV5-6 to TRBJ1-5; D may be TRBD1 (5 bases). The CDR3 consists of 14 residues. V was pared by 4 bases and J by 4 bases, with 12 bases between. Germline assignment: CDR1 SGHDT and CDR2 YYEEEE.